This TCR beta chain was sequenced in a study of T cells in Graves' hyperthyroidism and ophthalmopathy. The germline V gene has CDR1 KGHDR and CDR2 SFDVKD. Trimming cost V 5 bases and J 1 base, with 7 bases left between them. The CDR3 extends over 13 amino acids. Graves' hyperthyroidism was deemed stable absent ophthalmopathy progression within 18 months. Patients aged 18 to 65 had newly diagnosed hyperthyroidism lasting under 2 months. The TCR beta CDR3 regions underwent amplification using RNA transcripts as the source. An initial round of RT-PCR targeting the TCR CDR3 relied on the HTBI primer set. TCRdb passed the multiplex PCR reads through MiXCR, listing each CDR3 protein once. This table holds 350,000 to 400,000 distinct CDR3 sequences, about 15% found once.

The sample was blood. This chain links TRBV24-1 with TRBJ1-1; maybe TRBD1 (5 bases). The clonotype originates from a woman in her fifties or sixties with Graves' hyperthyroidism. The DNA of the CDR3 is TGTGCCACCAGTGGACAGACGAACACTGAAGCTTTCTTT. As protein: CATSGQTNTEAFF.